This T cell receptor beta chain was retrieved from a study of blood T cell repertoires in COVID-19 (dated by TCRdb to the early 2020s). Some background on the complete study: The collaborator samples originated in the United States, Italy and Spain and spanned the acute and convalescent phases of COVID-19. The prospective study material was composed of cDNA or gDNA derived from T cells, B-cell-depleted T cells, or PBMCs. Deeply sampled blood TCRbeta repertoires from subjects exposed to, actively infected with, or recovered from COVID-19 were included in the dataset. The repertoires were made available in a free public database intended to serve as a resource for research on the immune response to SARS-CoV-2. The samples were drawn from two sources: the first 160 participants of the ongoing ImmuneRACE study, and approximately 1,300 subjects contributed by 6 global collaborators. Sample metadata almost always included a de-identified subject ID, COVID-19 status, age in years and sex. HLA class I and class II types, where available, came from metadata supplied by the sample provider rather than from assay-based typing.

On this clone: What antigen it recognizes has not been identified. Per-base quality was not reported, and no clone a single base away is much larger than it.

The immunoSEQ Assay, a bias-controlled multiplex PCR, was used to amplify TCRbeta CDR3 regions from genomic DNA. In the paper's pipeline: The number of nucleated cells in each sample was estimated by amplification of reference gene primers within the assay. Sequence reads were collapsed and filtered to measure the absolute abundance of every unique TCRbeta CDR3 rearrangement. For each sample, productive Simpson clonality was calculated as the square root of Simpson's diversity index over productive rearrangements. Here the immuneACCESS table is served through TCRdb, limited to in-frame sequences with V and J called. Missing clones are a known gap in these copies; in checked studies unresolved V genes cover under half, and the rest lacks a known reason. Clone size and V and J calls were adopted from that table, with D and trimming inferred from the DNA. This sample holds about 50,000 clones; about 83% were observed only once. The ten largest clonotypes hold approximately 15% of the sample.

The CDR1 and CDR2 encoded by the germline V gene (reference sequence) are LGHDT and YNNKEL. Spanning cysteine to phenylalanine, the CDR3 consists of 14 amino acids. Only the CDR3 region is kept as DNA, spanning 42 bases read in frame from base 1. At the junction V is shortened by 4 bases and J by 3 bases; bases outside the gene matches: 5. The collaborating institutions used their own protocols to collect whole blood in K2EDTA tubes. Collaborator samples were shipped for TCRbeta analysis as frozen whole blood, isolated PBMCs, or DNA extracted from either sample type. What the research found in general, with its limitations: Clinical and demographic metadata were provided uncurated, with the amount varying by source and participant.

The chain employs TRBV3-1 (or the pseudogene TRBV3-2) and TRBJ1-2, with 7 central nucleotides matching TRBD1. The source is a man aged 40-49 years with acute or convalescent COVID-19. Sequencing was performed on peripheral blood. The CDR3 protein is CASSLDRAHYGYTF. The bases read TGTGCCAGCAGCCTTGACAGGGCCCACTATGGCTACACCTTC.